The 20 T cell receptor beta chains presented below share a single source sample, sequenced in a study of patients and donors after allogeneic stem cell transplantation. TCRdb re-called the RT-PCR reads through MiXCR, storing one row per CDR3 protein. The table shows around 150,000 distinct CDR3 sequences, with about two fifths occurring only once. Sequences were obtained from blood, either unsorted or a sorted T cell fraction (not recorded which). The receptors were sampled from a human donor who was either an allogeneic HSCT recipient or a stem cell or donor lymphocyte infusion donor (not recorded which). It is not recorded whose cells these are; they may come from a transplant donor.

This clonotype showed up just a few times. At one end the junction does not follow the germline gene, possibly because of a read error. V is TRBV7-3 and J is TRBJ1-2; D is unresolved. The CDR3 spans 13 residues. Germline V gives CDR1 SGHTA, CDR2 FQGTGA. CDR3 region: CASSLTEGSVLLF. The CDR3 nucleotides are TGTGCCAGCAGCTTAACGGAAGGGTCGGTATTACTGTTC.

The chain uses TRBV12-3 or TRBV12-4 and TRBJ1-3; the D gene is possibly TRBD1 (6 bases). This CDR3 is 15 amino acids long. The V gene lost 4 bases and the J gene lost 3 bases, with 13 bases spanning the gap. CDR3 loop: CASSWVAGVGNTIYF. The CDR3 coding sequence is TGTGCCAGCAGTTGGGTTGCAGGGGTTGGAAACACCATATATTTT.

V usage is TRBV11-2 and J usage is TRBJ2-5; possible D gene TRBD2, 5 bases. The CDR3 totals 14 residues. Trimming shortened V by 4 bases and J by 3 bases, and 12 bases separated the two germline ends. Germline V gene lookup returns CDR1 SGHAT and CDR2 FQNNGV. DNA for the CDR3: TGTGCCAGCAGCTCCAGCGGCTATGAAGAGACCCAGTACTTC. It specifies CASSSSGYEETQYF.

V usage is TRBV28 and J usage is TRBJ2-3; D remains unclear. CDR3 length: 15 residues. Germline-derived CDR1 and CDR2 are MDHEN and SYDVKM. V gave up 1 base and J gave up 6 bases, with 14 bases separating them. CDR3 DNA sequence: TGTGCCAGCAGTTTATCCGTCTCCTTGGATGATACGCAGTATTTT. It translates to CASSLSVSLDDTQYF.

The gene calls are TRBV9 and TRBJ1-3; 8 nucleotides line up with TRBD1. The CDR3 length is 17 residues. The ends lost 0 bases at V and 2 bases at J; junction bases unmatched: 7. CDR1 and CDR2 (germline): SGDLS, YYNGEE. The CDR3 protein is CASSVGRQGIPGNTIYF. CDR3 DNA sequence: TGTGCCAGCAGCGTAGGCCGACAGGGGATCCCTGGAAACACCATATATTTT.

This clonotype was counted between two and nine times. This chain connects TRBV28 to TRBJ1-2; a possible D gene is TRBD1 (5 bases). CDR1 and CDR2 from the germline V gene are MDHEN and SYDVKM. CDR3 length: 11 amino acids. V was clipped by 8 bases and J by 2 bases, with 6 bases between them. The CDR3 protein is CASGGNYGYTF. CDR3 in DNA: TGTGCCAGCGGGGGGAACTATGGCTACACCTTC.

The DNA for the CDR3 is TGTGCCAGCAGCTTGTCAGTAAATTCACCCCTCCACTTT. It is translated as CASSLSVNSPLHF. This rearrangement joins TRBV11-3 to TRBJ1-6, with no clear D. This CDR3 spans 13 amino acids. Germline CDR1 reads SGHNT; CDR2 reads YENEEA. V lost 3 bases and J 7 bases, leaving 7 bases between the germline ends.

V usage is TRBV4-2 and J usage is TRBJ1-1; 8 nucleotides align to TRBD1. Losses at the gene ends were 0 bases for V and 2 bases for J; bases not matched to a gene: 5. The CDR3 consists of 16 residues. From germline, CDR1 is LGHNA and CDR2 YNFKEQ. CDR3 DNA: TGTGCCAGCAGCCAAGATCTAGGACAGGGTAACACTGAAGCTTTCTTT. It is translated as CASSQDLGQGNTEAFF.

V is TRBV5-5 and J is TRBJ1-2; the D gene is possibly TRBD1 (5 bases). Germline V lookup: CDR1 SGHKS, CDR2 YYEKEE (reference sequence). Trimming removed 0 bases at V and 6 bases at J, with 18 bases between. This CDR3 is 16 amino acids long. The CDR3 loop reads CASSLGAGHLVDGYTF. The CDR3 nucleotides are TGTGCCAGCAGCTTGGGTGCAGGGCATCTGGTAGATGGCTACACCTTC.

J is TRBJ2-2 and V is TRBV28; D ambiguous. CDR3 length: 12 residues. V was shortened by 10 bases and J by 0 bases, with 6 bases between the two germline ends. Germline V gene sequence: CDR1 MDHEN, CDR2 SYDVKM. DNA of the CDR3: TGTGCCACCCTAGCGAACACCGGGGAGCTGTTTTTT. Translation gives CATLANTGELFF. The whole variable domain, remainder taken from reference TRBV28 and TRBJ2-2, is DVKVTQSSRYLVKRTGEKVFLECVQDMDHENMFWYRQDPGLGLRLIYFSYDVKMKEKGDIPEGYSVSREKKERFSLILESASTNQTSMYLCATLANTGELFFGEGSRLTVL.

The gene calls are TRBV19 and TRBJ2-2, with 9 nucleotides matching TRBD1. With V trimmed by 7 bases and J by 3 bases, 3 bases remained unmatched. The CDR3 has 14 residues. Germline V gives CDR1 LNHDA, CDR2 SQIVND (reference sequence). The CDR3 region is CASNRGLDTGELFF. Written as DNA, the CDR3 is TGTGCCAGTAACAGGGGGCTTGACACCGGGGAGCTGTTTTTT. Full variable domain (missing parts from reference TRBV19 and TRBJ2-2): DGGITQSPKYLFRKEGQNVTLSCEQNLNHDAMYWYRQDPGQGLRLIYYSQIVNDFQKGDIAEGYSVSREKKESFPLTVTSAQKNPTAFYLCASNRGLDTGELFFGEGSRLTVL.

The J gene is TRBJ2-2, the V gene TRBV6-5; maybe TRBD1 (5 bases). Germline CDR1 and CDR2: MNHEY and SVGAGI. V lost 0 bases and J 4 bases, leaving 12 bases between the germline ends. The CDR3 is 16 amino acids. The CDR3 region has the DNA TGTGCCAGCAGTTACTCCCTTGGACATCTCACCGGGGAGCTGTTTTTT. It specifies CASSYSLGHLTGELFF.

V gene TRBV20-1 combines with J gene TRBJ2-3; TRBD1 might be the D (6 bases). The CDR3 runs 16 residues. Trimming shortened V by 4 bases and J by 3 bases, and 20 bases separated the two germline ends. Germline values: CDR1 DFQATT, CDR2 SNEGSKA (reference sequence). CDR3 sequence reads: CSANTESGTQTDTQYF. The CDR3 DNA follows: TGCAGTGCTAACACTGAATCCGGGACACAGACAGATACGCAGTATTTT.

This chain links TRBV20-1 with TRBJ1-4; 10 nucleotides align to TRBD1. V shed 3 bases, J shed 5 bases, and the junction held 6 bases outside the gene matches. CDR3 length: 15 amino acids. From germline, CDR1 is DFQATT and CDR2 SNEGSKA (reference sequence). The DNA for the CDR3 is TGCAGTGCTAGGCCGCCGGACAGGGGGAATGAAAAACTGTTTTTT. Translating it yields CSARPPDRGNEKLFF.

The chain is built from TRBV29-1 and TRBJ2-1, with D perhaps matching TRBD1 (6 bases). Deletions cut 3 bases from V and 3 bases from J, with 9 bases between. CDR1 and CDR2 from the germline V gene are SQVTM and ANQGSEA. The CDR3 has 13 residues. CDR3 in amino acids: CSVDYRDYNEQFF. CDR3 nucleotide sequence: TGCAGCGTTGATTACAGGGACTACAATGAGCAGTTCTTC.

This sequence joins TRBV4-2 and TRBJ1-6; D call uncertain. CDR1 is LGHNA, CDR2 YNFKEQ, per germline. This CDR3 contains 14 residues. V was pared by 4 bases and J by 15 bases, with 19 bases between. The CDR3 region has the DNA TGTGCCAGCAGCCCGAGCTGGGGAAGGGAGCACCTCCACTTT. As protein: CASSPSWGREHLHF.

DNA of the CDR3: TGTGCCAGCAGCTTAGATTTGGATGGGAGCACAGATACGCAGTATTTT. Its protein is CASSLDLDGSTDTQYF. The chain combines TRBV11-2 with TRBJ2-3; D gene ambiguous. This CDR3 has 16 amino acids. The germline CDR1 and CDR2 sequences are SGHAT and FQNNGV. Between the trimmed V and J ends, which lost 0 bases and 0 bases, there was a span of 10 bases. Based on the CDR3 plus reference TRBV11-2 and TRBJ2-3, the full variable domain is EAGVAQSPRYKIIEKRQSVAFWCNPISGHATLYWYQQILGQGPKLLIQFQNNGVVDDSQLPKDRFSAERLKGVDSTLKIQPAKLEDSAVYLCASSLDLDGSTDTQYFGPGTRLTVL.

V usage is TRBV12-3 or TRBV12-4 and J usage is TRBJ1-2; perhaps TRBD1 as D (6 bases). V shed 9 bases and J shed 2 bases, with 7 bases lying between them. The CDR3 runs to 11 residues. The CDR3 nucleotides read TGTGCCAGTCAGGGGAACTATGGCTACACCTTC. Translation: CASQGNYGYTF.

The J gene is TRBJ2-5, the V gene TRBV12-3 or TRBV12-4; TRBD2 aligns across 11 bases. CDR3 length equals 16 residues. V was clipped by 2 bases and J by 4 bases; unmatched bases: 6. For the CDR3, the DNA is TGTGCCAGCAGTTTACGGGGTAGCGGGGGGGCAGAGACCCAGTACTTC. Translated: CASSLRGSGGAETQYF.

The rearrangement links TRBV21-1 to TRBJ2-3; the DNA was not used to check the table's D call, TRBD1. TRBV21-1 has pseudogene status. The CDR3 is made up of 13 amino acids. The CDR3 loop reads CASSPRGLGTQYF. Here the CDR3 DNA reads TGTGCCAGCAGCCCCCGGGGCCTAGGTACGCAGTATTTT.